Following are 3 T cell receptor beta chains from one sample sequenced in a study of monozygotic twins with inflammatory bowel disease. TCRdb re-called the 5' RACE reads; every CDR3 protein appears as one record, without DNA. In all, the sample yields 400,000 to 500,000 distinct CDR3 sequences. Sequencing used blood. The receptors come from a human donor with ulcerative colitis or Crohn's disease, or a healthy co-twin of an affected twin (not recorded which).

The chain couples TRBV20-1 to TRBJ2-1; lacking DNA, the TRBD2 call made by TCRdb goes unchecked. Germline lookup yields CDR1 DFQATT and CDR2 SNEGSKA (reference sequence). There are 17 residues in the CDR3. The CDR3 protein is CSAPGTNSGRGFNEQFF.

The rearrangement uses TRBV7-2 and TRBJ2-3; TCRdb proposes TRBD1, but this gene call is untestable without DNA. CDR3 length equals 16 residues. The germline V gene encodes CDR1 SGHTA and CDR2 FQGNSA. This CDR3 is CASSLGGTASTDTQYF.

The chain couples TRBV20-1 to TRBJ1-5; absent DNA, TCRdb's TRBD1 call cannot be checked. From germline, CDR1 is DFQATT and CDR2 SNEGSKA (reference sequence). This CDR3 comprises 15 residues. The CDR3 is CSARVPGWYDQPQHF.